One and the same sample provided the 23 T cell receptor beta chains below, sequenced in a study of response to subunit inactivated influenza vaccine. TCRdb re-derived calls from the RT-PCR reads in MiXCR, one entry per CDR3 protein. The table has about 540,000 distinct CDR3 sequences, roughly 25% seen once. The data were also submitted as part of a second study, on T cells expressing NK-cell markers. As that study records: It was by 5'RACE template switching with UMIs that TCR beta cDNA was made.

The source material was CD4+ T cells sorted from PBMCs, sampled 11 to 12 days after vaccination. Receptors originate from a man aged 45-65 years who received an inactivated influenza vaccine.

This clonotype was seen a few times. The rearrangement links TRBV6-5 to TRBJ2-1; 7 bases fit TRBD2. This CDR3 contains 16 residues. Germline trimming cut 2 bases from V and 0 bases from J; bases unmatched to any gene: 4. Looked up from germline, CDR1 is MNHEY and CDR2 is SVGAGI. The CDR3 sequence: CASSYTSDPSYNEQFF. The CDR3 coding sequence is TGTGCCAGCAGTTACACTAGCGACCCCTCCTACAATGAGCAGTTCTTC.

The genes are TRBV5-1 and TRBJ2-1; 12 bases fit TRBD2. V shed 7 bases, J shed 3 bases, and the junction held 2 bases outside the gene matches. In germline, CDR1 is SGHRS, CDR2 YFSETQ. The CDR3 runs to 14 residues. Here the CDR3 reads CASGGLAGYNEQFF. CDR3 sequence (DNA): TGCGCCAGCGGGGGACTAGCGGGCTACAATGAGCAGTTCTTC.

The J gene is TRBJ1-4, the V gene TRBV4-2; no clear D gene. Germline V lookup: CDR1 LGHNA, CDR2 YNFKEQ. Between the trimmed V and J ends, which lost 1 base and 0 bases, there was a span of 9 bases. This CDR3 is built from 16 residues. CDR3: CASSQGLSATNEKLFF. In DNA, the CDR3 is TGTGCCAGCAGCCAAGGCCTCAGTGCAACTAATGAAAAACTGTTTTTT.

This chain joins TRBV2 and TRBJ2-7, with D uncertain. V shed 6 bases and J shed 7 bases, with 10 bases lying between them. The germline CDR1 and CDR2 sequences are SNHLY and FYNNEI. The CDR3 has 11 amino acids. In DNA, the CDR3 is TGTGCCAGCAGAAAGGGCCGTGAGCAGTACTTC. Residues: CASRKGREQYF.

This clonotype was observed a few times. The chain joins TRBV7-9 to TRBJ2-2; no clear D gene. Trimming cost V 8 bases and J 0 bases, with 7 bases left between them. This CDR3 has 13 amino acids. Looked up from germline, CDR1 is SEHNR and CDR2 is FQNEAQ (reference sequence). In nucleotides, the CDR3 is TGTGCCAGCGAGTTGGCGAACACCGGGGAGCTGTTTTTT. This sequence encodes CASELANTGELFF.

The chain combines TRBV7-6 with TRBJ1-2; 8 positions agree with TRBD1. In germline, CDR1 is SGHVS, CDR2 FNYEAQ. The CDR3 runs 18 residues. V gave up 1 base and J gave up 1 base; unmatched junction bases: 11. CDR3 sequence: CASSLGRTWTGLNYGYTF. In nucleotides, the CDR3 is TGTGCCAGCAGCTTAGGACGGACCTGGACAGGGCTTAACTATGGCTACACCTTC. Full variable domain (rest looked up from reference TRBV7-6 and TRBJ1-2): GAGVSQSPRYKVTKRGQDVALRCDPISGHVSLYWYRQALGQGPEFLTYFNYEAQQDKSGLPNDRFSAERPEGSISTLTIQRTEQRDSAMYRCASSLGRTWTGLNYGYTFGSGTRLTVV.

The V gene is TRBV2, the J gene TRBJ2-2, with D unclear. Deletions cut 6 bases from V and 0 bases from J, with 5 bases between. The germline V gene encodes CDR1 SNHLY and CDR2 FYNNEI. This CDR3 has 13 residues. The CDR3 loop reads CASRNSNTGELFF. CDR3 DNA sequence: TGTGCCAGCAGGAACTCGAACACCGGGGAGCTGTTTTTT.

This clonotype is a singleton in its sample. V and J are TRBV27 and TRBJ1-2; D ambiguous. In germline, CDR1 is MNHEY, CDR2 SMNVEV (reference sequence). The CDR3 consists of 17 residues. Trimming shortened V by 3 bases and J by 7 bases, and 24 bases separated the two germline ends. The CDR3 is CASSFTSERVFMGGYTF. Written as DNA, the CDR3 is TGTGCCAGCAGTTTCACCTCCGAGAGGGTTTTTATGGGTGGCTACACCTTC.

In this sample, this clonotype turned up a few times. The chain combines TRBV4-2 with TRBJ2-1; D is possibly TRBD2 (6 bases). Between the trimmed V and J ends, which lost 0 bases and 10 bases, there was a span of 22 bases. There are 17 residues in the CDR3. Germline CDR1 is LGHNA and CDR2 is YNFKEQ. CDR3 in DNA: TGTGCCAGCAGCCAAGATCCAGTAGCGAGGGGAGGTCACGAGCAGTTCTTC. This encodes CASSQDPVARGGHEQFF.

Comment on this clonotype: It is unclear where the CDR3 begins or ends on the DNA, so no DNA is shown, and the CDR3 is as TCRdb lists it. The chain employs TRBV7-2 and TRBJ1-3. Including both end residues, the CDR3 is 14 amino acids long. The V gene's germline CDR1 is SGHTA and CDR2 FQGNSA. The CDR3 sequence is CASSLVGRGNTMYF.

J is TRBJ2-1 and V is TRBV5-1, with 9 bases lining up with TRBD2. Trimming cost V 0 bases and J 0 bases; bases outside gene matches: 10. This CDR3 comprises 19 residues. Germline CDR1 and CDR2: SGHRS and YFSETQ. The CDR3 reads CASSLAVSGGQYSYNEQFF. The CDR3 bases are TGCGCCAGCAGCTTGGCGGTAAGCGGGGGGCAATACTCCTACAATGAGCAGTTCTTC.

There are a few counts of this clonotype. The chain recombines TRBV5-1 with TRBJ2-1; D may be TRBD1 (6 bases). From germline, CDR1 is SGHRS and CDR2 YFSETQ. V lost 4 bases and J lost 0, with 17 bases in between. The CDR3 length is 17 residues. CDR3 amino acids: CASSRFWDKSSYNEQFF. DNA of the CDR3: TGCGCCAGCAGCAGATTCTGGGACAAAAGCTCCTACAATGAGCAGTTCTTC.

This clonotype appeared a few times. The V and J genes are TRBV5-1 and TRBJ2-3; either TRBD1 or TRBD2 may fit D (5 bases each). Germline V gives CDR1 SGHRS, CDR2 YFSETQ. There are 16 residues in the CDR3. The germline V and J ends were trimmed by 1 base and 0 bases, with 12 bases remaining between them. The CDR3 loop is CASSLSPGPSTDTQYF. DNA of the CDR3: TGCGCCAGCAGCTTGTCGCCGGGACCAAGCACAGATACGCAGTATTTT. The full variable domain, in which reference TRBV5-1 and TRBJ2-3 provide the parts outside the CDR3, is KAGVTQTPRYLIKTRGQQVTLSCSPISGHRSVSWYQQTPGQGLQFLFEYFSETQRNKGNFPGRFSGRQFSNSRSEMNVSTLELGDSALYLCASSLSPGPSTDTQYFGPGTRLTVL.

The gene calls are TRBV4-2 and TRBJ2-2; tentatively, D is TRBD1 (5 bases). In germline, CDR1 is LGHNA, CDR2 YNFKEQ. This CDR3 region has 16 residues. V gave up 0 bases and J gave up 4 bases, with 12 bases separating them. CDR3 sequence (DNA): TGTGCCAGCAGCCAAGATTCAGGGTGGAGCACCGGGGAGCTGTTTTTT. This translates into CASSQDSGWSTGELFF.

The CDR3 nucleotides are TGTGCCAGCAGCAACCGTTCGGACAGTACCGAGTATAGCAATCAGCCCCAGCATTTT. This codes for CASSNRSDSTEYSNQPQHF. This chain joins TRBV21-1 and TRBJ1-5; no DNA check was done on the table's D call, TRBD1. TRBV21-1 is a documented pseudogene. The CDR3 contains 19 residues.

The genes are TRBV18 and TRBJ1-3, with D unclear. Germline V gene data show CDR1 as KGHSH and CDR2 as LQKENI. V lost 3 bases to trimming and J lost 1 base, with 10 bases between them. This CDR3 has 15 amino acids. This CDR3 is CASSPGRVSGNTIYF. CDR3 sequence (DNA): TGTGCCAGCTCACCGGGCAGAGTTTCTGGAAACACCATATATTTT.

There are many counts of this clonotype. The chain carries TRBV24-1 and TRBJ2-3; D remains unclear. Germline loops: CDR1 KGHDR, CDR2 SFDVKD. The CDR3 runs 15 residues. V shed 5 bases and J shed 0 bases, with 11 bases lying between them. The CDR3 reads CATSGAAESTDTQYF. The CDR3 DNA is TGTGCCACCAGTGGCGCGGCCGAAAGCACAGATACGCAGTATTTT.

The chain combines TRBV7-2 with TRBJ2-5, with a possible D match to TRBD1 (5 bases). V lost 1 base to trimming and J lost 5 bases, with 14 bases between them. The V gene's germline CDR1 is SGHTA and CDR2 FQGNSA. This CDR3 is 15 amino acids long. CDR3 DNA: TGTGCCAGCAGCTTAGGGGGTAGGGGTTGGGAGACCCAGTACTTC. It yields the protein CASSLGGRGWETQYF.

The CDR3 region has the DNA TGCAGTGCGCCTGGGGGGACAGGGGGGAGTTACGAGCAGTACTTC. This translates into CSAPGGTGGSYEQYF. The chain is built from TRBV20-1 and TRBJ2-7, with 11 positions matching TRBD1. Losses at the gene ends were 6 bases for V and 4 bases for J; bases not matched to a gene: 11. The CDR3 totals 15 residues. From germline, CDR1 is DFQATT and CDR2 SNEGSKA (reference sequence).

This chain links TRBV25-1 with TRBJ1-1; D remains unclear. This CDR3 is built from 11 residues. From germline, CDR1 is MGHDK and CDR2 SYGVNS. Trimming took 5 bases from V and 8 from J, leaving 9 bases between them. Here the CDR3 reads CASSLFREAFF. Written as DNA, the CDR3 is TGTGCCAGCAGTCTTTTCCGCGAAGCTTTCTTT.

This clonotype appeared many times. The V gene is TRBV5-6, the J gene TRBJ2-1, with TRBD2 matching over 7 bases. Germline-derived CDR1 and CDR2 are SGHDT and YYEEEE. V shed 2 bases and J 6 bases; nucleotides not matched to a gene: 5. There are 14 residues in the CDR3. DNA for the CDR3: TGTGCCAGCAGCTTCCCGGGAGGAGTCAATGAGCAGTTCTTC. Residues: CASSFPGGVNEQFF.

The chain employs TRBV6-2 or TRBV6-3 and TRBJ1-5; D unresolved. Germline loops: CDR1 MNHEY, CDR2 SVGEGT. Deletions cut 2 bases from V and 2 bases from J, with 10 bases between. CDR3 length: 15 residues. Written as DNA, the CDR3 is TGTGCCAGCAGTTACGGTCACCTAGGCAATCAGCCCCAGCATTTT. It yields the protein CASSYGHLGNQPQHF.

This chain links TRBV10-3 with TRBJ2-3, with no clear D. The CDR3 extends over 14 amino acids. V was shortened by 3 bases and J by 1 base, with 8 bases between the two germline ends. Per germline, CDR1 ENHRY and CDR2 SYGVKD. The DNA for the CDR3 is TGTGCCATCAGTGATATTGCGGGCACAGATACGCAGTATTTT. Amino acids: CAISDIAGTDTQYF.